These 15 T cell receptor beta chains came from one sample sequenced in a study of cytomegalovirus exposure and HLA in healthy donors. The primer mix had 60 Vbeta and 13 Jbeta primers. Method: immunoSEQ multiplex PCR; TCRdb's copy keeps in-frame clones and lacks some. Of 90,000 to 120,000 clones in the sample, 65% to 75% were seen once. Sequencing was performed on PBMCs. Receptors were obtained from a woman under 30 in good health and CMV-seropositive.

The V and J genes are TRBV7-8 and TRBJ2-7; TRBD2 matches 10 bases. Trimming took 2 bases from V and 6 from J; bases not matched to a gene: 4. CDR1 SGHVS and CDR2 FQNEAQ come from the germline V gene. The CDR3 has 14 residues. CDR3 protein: CASSLSTSGTEQYF. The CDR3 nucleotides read TGTGCCAGCAGCTTAAGTACTAGCGGGACCGAGCAGTACTTC. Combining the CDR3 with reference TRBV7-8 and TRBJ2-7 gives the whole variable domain GAGVSQSPRYKVAKRGQDVALRCDPISGHVSLFWYQQALGQGPEFLTYFQNEAQLDKSGLPSDRFFAERPEGSVSTLKIQRTQQEDSAVYLCASSLSTSGTEQYFGPGTRLTVT.

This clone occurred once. CDR3 coding DNA: TGTGCCTGGAGCGAGGGGGCCAATGAGCAGTTCTTC. Translated, it gives CAWSEGANEQFF. This chain uses TRBV30 with TRBJ2-1; 7 bases fit TRBD1. The CDR3 totals 12 residues. Germline V CDR1 and CDR2: GTSNPN, SVGIG (reference sequence). V lost 3 bases, J lost 6 bases, and 2 bases stayed unmatched. Full variable domain (missing parts from reference TRBV30 and TRBJ2-1): SQTIHQWPATLVQPVGSPLSLECTVEGTSNPNLYWYRQAAGRGLQLLFYSVGIGQISSEVPQNLSASRPQDRQFILSSKKLLLSDSGFYLCAWSEGANEQFFGPGTRLTVL.

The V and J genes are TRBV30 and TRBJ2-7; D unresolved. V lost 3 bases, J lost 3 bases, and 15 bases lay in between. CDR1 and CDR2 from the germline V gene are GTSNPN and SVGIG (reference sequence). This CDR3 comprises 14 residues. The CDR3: CAWSPRRPIYEQYF. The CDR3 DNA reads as TGTGCCTGGAGCCCGAGGCGTCCTATCTACGAGCAGTACTTC.

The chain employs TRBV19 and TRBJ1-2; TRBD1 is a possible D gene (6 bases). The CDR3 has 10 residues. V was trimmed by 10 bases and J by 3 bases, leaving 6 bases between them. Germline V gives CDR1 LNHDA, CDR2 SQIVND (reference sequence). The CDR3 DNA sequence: TGTGCCACAGGGGACTATGGCTACACCTTC. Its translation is CATGDYGYTF. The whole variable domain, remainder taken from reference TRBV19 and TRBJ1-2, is DGGITQSPKYLFRKEGQNVTLSCEQNLNHDAMYWYRQDPGQGLRLIYYSQIVNDFQKGDIAEGYSVSREKKESFPLTVTSAQKNPTAFYLCATGDYGYTFGSGTRLTVV.

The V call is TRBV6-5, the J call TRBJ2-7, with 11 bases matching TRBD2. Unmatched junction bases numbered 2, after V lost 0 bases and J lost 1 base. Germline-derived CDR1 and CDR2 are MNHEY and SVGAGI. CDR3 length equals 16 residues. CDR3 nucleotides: TGTGCCAGCAGTTACTCGACTAGCGGGGCTTCCTACGAGCAGTACTTC. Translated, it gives CASSYSTSGASYEQYF.

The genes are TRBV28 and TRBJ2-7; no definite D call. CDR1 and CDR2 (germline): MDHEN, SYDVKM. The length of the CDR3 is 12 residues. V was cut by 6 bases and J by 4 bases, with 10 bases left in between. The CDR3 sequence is CASSQTPYEQYF. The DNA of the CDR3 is TGTGCCAGCAGCCAGACTCCTTACGAGCAGTACTTC.

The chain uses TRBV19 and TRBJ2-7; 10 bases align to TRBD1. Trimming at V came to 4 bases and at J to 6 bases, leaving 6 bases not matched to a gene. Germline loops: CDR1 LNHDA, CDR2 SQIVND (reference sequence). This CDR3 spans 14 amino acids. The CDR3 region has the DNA TGTGCCAGTAGTAGCCGGGACAGGGGTTTCGAGCAGTACTTC. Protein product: CASSSRDRGFEQYF.

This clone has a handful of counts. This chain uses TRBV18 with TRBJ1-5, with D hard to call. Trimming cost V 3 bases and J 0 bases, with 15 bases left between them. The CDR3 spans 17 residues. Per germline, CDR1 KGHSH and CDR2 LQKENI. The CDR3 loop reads CASSPNPGDYSNQPQHF. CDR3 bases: TGTGCCAGCTCACCCAACCCCGGAGATTATAGCAATCAGCCCCAGCATTTT.

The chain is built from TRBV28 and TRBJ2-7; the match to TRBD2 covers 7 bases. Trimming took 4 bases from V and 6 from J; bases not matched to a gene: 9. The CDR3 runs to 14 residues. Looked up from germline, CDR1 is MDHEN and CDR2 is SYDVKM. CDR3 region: CASSSSGTLFEQYF. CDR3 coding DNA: TGTGCCAGCAGTTCGAGCGGGACCCTTTTCGAGCAGTACTTC.

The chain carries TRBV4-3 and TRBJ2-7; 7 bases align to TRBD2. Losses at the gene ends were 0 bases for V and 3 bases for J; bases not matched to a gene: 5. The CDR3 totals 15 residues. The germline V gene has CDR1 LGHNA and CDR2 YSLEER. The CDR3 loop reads CASSQEAGSSYEQYF. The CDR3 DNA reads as TGCGCCAGCAGCCAAGAAGCGGGGTCTAGCTACGAGCAGTACTTC.

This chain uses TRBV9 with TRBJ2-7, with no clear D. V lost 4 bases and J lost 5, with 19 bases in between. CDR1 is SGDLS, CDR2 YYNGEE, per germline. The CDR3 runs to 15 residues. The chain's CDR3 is CASSPEEWMLHEQYF. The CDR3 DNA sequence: TGTGCCAGCAGCCCCGAGGAGTGGATGCTTCACGAGCAGTACTTC.

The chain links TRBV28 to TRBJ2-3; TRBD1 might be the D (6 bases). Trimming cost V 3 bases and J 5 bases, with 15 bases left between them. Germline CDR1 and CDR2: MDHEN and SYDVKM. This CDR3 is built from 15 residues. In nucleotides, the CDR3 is TGTGCCAGCAGTTTCAAGACTGGCAGGGGAGATACGCAGTATTTT. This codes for CASSFKTGRGDTQYF.

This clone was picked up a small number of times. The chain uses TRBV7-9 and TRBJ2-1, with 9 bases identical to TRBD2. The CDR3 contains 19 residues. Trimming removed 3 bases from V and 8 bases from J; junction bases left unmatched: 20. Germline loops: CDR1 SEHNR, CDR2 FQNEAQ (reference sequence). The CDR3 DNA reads TGTGCCAGCAGCTTTACTCCTTCAGGGCGCGGGAGGGCCGGCGATGAGCAGTTCTTC. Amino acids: CASSFTPSGRGRAGDEQFF.

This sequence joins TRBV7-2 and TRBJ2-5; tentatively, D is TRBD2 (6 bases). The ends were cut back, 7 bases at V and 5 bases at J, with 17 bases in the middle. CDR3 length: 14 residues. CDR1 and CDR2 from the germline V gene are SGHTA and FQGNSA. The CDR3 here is CASTTAEGLETQYF. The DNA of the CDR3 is TGTGCCAGCACCACGGCGGAGGGGCTCGAGACCCAGTACTTC.

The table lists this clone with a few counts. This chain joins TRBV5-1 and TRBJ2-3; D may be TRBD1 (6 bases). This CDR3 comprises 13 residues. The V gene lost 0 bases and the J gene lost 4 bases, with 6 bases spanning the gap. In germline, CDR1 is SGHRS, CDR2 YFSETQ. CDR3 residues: CASSLDRADTQYF. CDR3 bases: TGCGCCAGCAGCTTGGACAGGGCAGATACGCAGTATTTT.